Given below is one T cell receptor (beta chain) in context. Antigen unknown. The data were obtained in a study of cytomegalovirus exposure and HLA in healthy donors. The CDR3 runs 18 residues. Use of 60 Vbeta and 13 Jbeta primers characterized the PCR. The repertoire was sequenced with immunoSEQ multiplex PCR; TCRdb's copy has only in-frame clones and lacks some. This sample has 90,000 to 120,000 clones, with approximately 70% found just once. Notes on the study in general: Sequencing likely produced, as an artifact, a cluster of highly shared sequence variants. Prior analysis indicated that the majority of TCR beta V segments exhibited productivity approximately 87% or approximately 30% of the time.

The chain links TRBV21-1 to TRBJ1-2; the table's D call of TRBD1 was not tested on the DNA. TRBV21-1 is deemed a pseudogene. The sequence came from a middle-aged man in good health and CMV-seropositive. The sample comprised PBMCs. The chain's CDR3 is CASSTKGRADRSNYGYTF. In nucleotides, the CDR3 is TGTGCCAGCAGCACCAAGGGACGGGCTGACAGGTCTAACTATGGCTACACCTTC.